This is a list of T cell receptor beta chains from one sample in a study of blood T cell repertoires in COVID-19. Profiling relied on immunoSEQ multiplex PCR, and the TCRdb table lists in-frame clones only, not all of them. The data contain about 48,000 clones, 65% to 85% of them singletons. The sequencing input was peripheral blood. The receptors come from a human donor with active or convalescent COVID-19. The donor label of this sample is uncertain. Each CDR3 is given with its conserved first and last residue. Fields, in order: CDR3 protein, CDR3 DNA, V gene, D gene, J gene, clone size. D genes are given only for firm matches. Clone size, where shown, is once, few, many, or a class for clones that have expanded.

CDR3aa: CASSSQPDRNYGYTF; CDR3nt: TGTGCCAGCAGCTCACAACCGGACAGGAACTATGGCTACACCTTC; v_gene: TRBV7-2; d_gene: TRBD1; j_gene: TRBJ1-2; abundance: NA
CDR3aa: CASSKKRQPQHF; CDR3nt: TGTGCCAGCAGCAAGAAGAGGCAGCCCCAGCATTTT; v_gene: TRBV21-1; d_gene: NA; j_gene: TRBJ1-5; abundance: few
CDR3aa: CASSRERSTDTQYF; CDR3nt: TGTGCCAGCAGTCGGGAGCGTAGCACAGATACGCAGTATTTT; v_gene: TRBV7-2; d_gene: NA; j_gene: TRBJ2-3; abundance: NA
CDR3aa: CASSFGGENTEAFF; CDR3nt: TGCGCCAGCAGCTTCGGGGGGGAGAACACTGAAGCTTTCTTT; v_gene: TRBV5-1; d_gene: NA; j_gene: TRBJ1-1; abundance: few
CDR3aa: CASSQGFTRTGDYGYTF; CDR3nt: TGCGCCAGCAGCCAAGGGTTTACAAGGACAGGGGACTATGGCTACACCTTC; v_gene: TRBV4-3; d_gene: TRBD1; j_gene: TRBJ1-2; abundance: NA
CDR3aa: CAWRGDRMNTEAFF; CDR3nt: TGTGCCTGGAGAGGGGACAGAATGAACACTGAAGCTTTCTTT; v_gene: TRBV30; d_gene: TRBD1; j_gene: TRBJ1-1; abundance: NA
CDR3aa: CASNYLRNTEAFF; CDR3nt: TGTGCCAGCAACTACCTCCGGAACACTGAAGCTTTCTTT; v_gene: TRBV7-2; d_gene: NA; j_gene: TRBJ1-1; abundance: NA
CDR3aa: CASSIPGGVSGNTIYF; CDR3nt: TGTGCCAGTAGTATCCCAGGGGGCGTCTCTGGAAACACCATATATTTT; v_gene: TRBV19; d_gene: TRBD1; j_gene: TRBJ1-3; abundance: NA
CDR3aa: CASTNLRDKRTGELFF; CDR3nt: TGTGCCAGCACCAATCTCCGGGACAAGCGCACCGGGGAGCTGTTTTTT; v_gene: TRBV7-2; d_gene: NA; j_gene: TRBJ2-2; abundance: once
CDR3aa: CASSGGDRAANEKLFF; CDR3nt: TGTGCCAGCAGCGGGGGGGACAGGGCCGCTAATGAAAAACTGTTTTTT; v_gene: TRBV28; d_gene: TRBD1; j_gene: TRBJ1-4; abundance: NA
CDR3aa: CASRTRPYSGRSTDTQYF; CDR3nt: TGTGCCAGCAGAACCAGACCCTACAGCGGGAGGAGCACAGATACGCAGTATTTT; v_gene: TRBV27; d_gene: TRBD2; j_gene: TRBJ2-3; abundance: NA
CDR3aa: CASSLGAREKLFF; CDR3nt: TGTGCCAGTAGTCTGGGGGCGCGCGAAAAACTGTTTTTT; v_gene: TRBV19; d_gene: NA; j_gene: TRBJ1-4; abundance: NA
CDR3aa: CASSPTGKNQPQHF; CDR3nt: TGTGCCAGCTCACCGACAGGGAAGAATCAGCCCCAGCATTTT; v_gene: TRBV18; d_gene: TRBD1; j_gene: TRBJ1-5; abundance: NA
CDR3aa: CATSASGLADQETQYF; CDR3nt: TGTGCCACCAGTGCTTCAGGACTAGCGGACCAAGAGACCCAGTACTTC; v_gene: TRBV24-1; d_gene: TRBD2; j_gene: TRBJ2-5; abundance: NA
CDR3aa: CASSFTGGGGNQPQHF; CDR3nt: TGTGCCAGCAGCTTTACCGGGGGTGGTGGCAATCAGCCCCAGCATTTT; v_gene: TRBV5-6; d_gene: NA; j_gene: TRBJ1-5; abundance: NA
CDR3aa: CAISERQGQGNTIYF; CDR3nt: TGTGCCATCAGTGAACGACAGGGGCAGGGAAACACCATATATTTT; v_gene: TRBV10-3; d_gene: TRBD1; j_gene: TRBJ1-3; abundance: NA
CDR3aa: CASSLAGGMGNEQFF; CDR3nt: TGTGCCAGCAGCTTAGCGGGCGGGATGGGCAATGAGCAGTTCTTC; v_gene: TRBV7-9; d_gene: NA; j_gene: TRBJ2-1; abundance: NA
CDR3aa: CSVGTSGATYEQYF; CDR3nt: TGCAGCGTGGGCACTAGCGGAGCCACCTACGAGCAGTACTTC; v_gene: TRBV29-1; d_gene: TRBD2; j_gene: TRBJ2-7; abundance: NA
CDR3aa: CASSFRAGRYEQYF; CDR3nt: TGTGCCAGCAGTTTTCGGGCAGGGAGGTACGAGCAGTACTTC; v_gene: TRBV27; d_gene: NA; j_gene: TRBJ2-7; abundance: once
CDR3aa: CASVGGVTGELFF; CDR3nt: TGTGCCAGTGTAGGGGGGGTTACCGGGGAGCTGTTTTTT; v_gene: TRBV3-1/TRBV3-2; d_gene: NA; j_gene: TRBJ2-2; abundance: NA
CDR3aa: CASSPGTHYEQYF; CDR3nt: TGTGCCAGCAGCCCCGGGACACACTACGAGCAGTACTTC; v_gene: TRBV5-4; d_gene: NA; j_gene: TRBJ2-7; abundance: few
CDR3aa: CASSVDPSGANVLTF; CDR3nt: TGTGCCAGCAGCGTAGATCCGTCCGGGGCCAACGTCCTGACTTTC; v_gene: TRBV9; d_gene: NA; j_gene: TRBJ2-6; abundance: NA
CDR3aa: CASSETGGLQPQHF; CDR3nt: TGTGCCAGCAGTGAAACTGGAGGACTTCAGCCCCAGCATTTT; v_gene: TRBV6-1; d_gene: NA; j_gene: TRBJ1-5; abundance: NA
CDR3aa: CASSASGRTLETQYF; CDR3nt: TGTGCCAGCAGCGCTAGCGGGAGGACTTTAGAGACCCAGTACTTC; v_gene: TRBV3-1/TRBV3-2; d_gene: TRBD2; j_gene: TRBJ2-5; abundance: NA
CDR3aa: CASSSLLGEETGDAMNTEAFF; CDR3nt: TGCGCCAGCAGCTCCCTACTAGGCGAGGAGACAGGGGACGCTATGAACACTGAAGCTTTCTTT; v_gene: TRBV5-1; d_gene: TRBD1; j_gene: TRBJ1-1; abundance: NA
CDR3aa: CASSFAGTNEKLFF; CDR3nt: TGTGCCAGCAGTTTCGCCGGAACTAATGAAAAACTGTTTTTT; v_gene: TRBV27; d_gene: NA; j_gene: TRBJ1-4; abundance: once
CDR3aa: CASRLEIGELFF; CDR3nt: TGTGCCAGCAGGTTGGAGATCGGGGAGCTGTTTTTT; v_gene: TRBV12-3/TRBV12-4; d_gene: NA; j_gene: TRBJ2-2; abundance: NA
CDR3aa: CASTRGYEQYF; CDR3nt: TGTGCCAGCACACGGGGCTACGAGCAGTACTTC; v_gene: TRBV6-5; d_gene: NA; j_gene: TRBJ2-7; abundance: NA
CDR3aa: CASMGLAGGPGETQYF; CDR3nt: TGTGCCAGCATGGGACTAGCGGGAGGGCCGGGTGAGACCCAGTACTTC; v_gene: TRBV6-4; d_gene: TRBD2; j_gene: TRBJ2-5; abundance: NA
CDR3aa: CASSQGTSGSGTQYF; CDR3nt: TGTGCCAGCAGCCAAGGGACTAGCGGGAGTGGTACGCAGTATTTT; v_gene: TRBV3-1/TRBV3-2; d_gene: TRBD2; j_gene: TRBJ2-3; abundance: NA
CDR3aa: CASSTGNRETQYF; CDR3nt: TGTGCCAGCAGTACAGGGAATCGAGAGACCCAGTACTTC; v_gene: TRBV2; d_gene: NA; j_gene: TRBJ2-5; abundance: NA
CDR3aa: CASSDAGTANSPLHF; CDR3nt: TGTGCCAGCAGCGATGCCGGGACAGCGAATTCACCCCTCCACTTT; v_gene: TRBV3-1/TRBV3-2; d_gene: TRBD1; j_gene: TRBJ1-6; abundance: NA
CDR3aa: CASSGSGRAGPEQFF; CDR3nt: TGTGCCAGCAGTGGGAGCGGGAGGGCCGGCCCCGAGCAGTTCTTC; v_gene: TRBV2; d_gene: TRBD2; j_gene: TRBJ2-1; abundance: few
CDR3aa: CASSVVSGVGYNSPLHF; CDR3nt: TGTGCCAGCAGCGTAGTTTCAGGGGTGGGGTACAATTCACCCCTCCACTTT; v_gene: TRBV9; d_gene: NA; j_gene: TRBJ1-6; abundance: NA
CDR3aa: CASKAGSIQYF; CDR3nt: TGTGCCAGTAAAGCAGGCTCCATTCAGTACTTC; v_gene: TRBV19; d_gene: NA; j_gene: TRBJ2-4; abundance: NA
CDR3aa: CASSLDHLAGAGELFF; CDR3nt: TGTGCCAGCAGCTTAGATCACCTAGCGGGAGCCGGGGAGCTGTTTTTT; v_gene: TRBV11-2; d_gene: TRBD2; j_gene: TRBJ2-2; abundance: NA
CDR3aa: CSVEEAASAEAFF; CDR3nt: TGCAGCGTTGAAGAGGCAGCGAGCGCTGAAGCTTTCTTT; v_gene: TRBV29-1; d_gene: NA; j_gene: TRBJ1-1; abundance: NA
CDR3aa: CASSLGDRGHQETQYF; CDR3nt: TGTGCCAGCAGCTTAGGGGACAGGGGGCACCAAGAGACCCAGTACTTC; v_gene: TRBV7-9; d_gene: TRBD1; j_gene: TRBJ2-5; abundance: few
CDR3aa: CASSEGRLADPLNEQFF; CDR3nt: TGTGCCAGCAGTGAAGGTCGATTGGCAGATCCTTTGAATGAGCAGTTCTTC; v_gene: TRBV6-1; d_gene: NA; j_gene: TRBJ2-1; abundance: NA
CDR3aa: CASSLLASGNTIYF; CDR3nt: TGTGCCAGCAGCTTATTAGCTTCTGGAAACACCATATATTTT; v_gene: TRBV11-2; d_gene: NA; j_gene: TRBJ1-3; abundance: NA
CDR3aa: CAWSPDSWAFF; CDR3nt: TGTGCCTGGAGCCCGGACTCATGGGCTTTCTTT; v_gene: TRBV30; d_gene: NA; j_gene: TRBJ1-1; abundance: NA
CDR3aa: CASSQEGASGANVLTF; CDR3nt: TGCGCCAGCAGCCAAGAAGGGGCCTCTGGGGCCAACGTCCTGACTTTC; v_gene: TRBV4-3; d_gene: NA; j_gene: TRBJ2-6; abundance: NA
CDR3aa: CASSQERGRTGELFF; CDR3nt: TGCGCCAGCAGCCAAGAACGCGGGAGGACCGGGGAGCTGTTTTTT; v_gene: TRBV4-1; d_gene: TRBD2; j_gene: TRBJ2-2; abundance: NA
CDR3aa: CASSGGQRGYEQYF; CDR3nt: TGTGCCAGCAGCGGGGGACAGAGGGGCTACGAGCAGTACTTC; v_gene: TRBV9; d_gene: TRBD1; j_gene: TRBJ2-7; abundance: NA
CDR3aa: CASHKLAGVLSSYNEQFF; CDR3nt: TGTGCCAGCCACAAGCTAGCGGGAGTCCTCAGCTCCTACAATGAGCAGTTCTTC; v_gene: TRBV28; d_gene: TRBD2; j_gene: TRBJ2-1; abundance: once
CDR3aa: CASSQDGTSEQYF; CDR3nt: TGCGCCAGCAGCCAAGACGGGACATCCGAGCAGTACTTC; v_gene: TRBV4-1; d_gene: NA; j_gene: TRBJ2-7; abundance: NA
CDR3aa: CASSLGTSPYEQYF; CDR3nt: TGCGCCAGCAGCTTGGGCACTTCCCCCTACGAGCAGTACTTC; v_gene: TRBV5-1; d_gene: NA; j_gene: TRBJ2-7; abundance: NA
CDR3aa: CASSRKLTGGNTIYF; CDR3nt: TGTGCCAGCAGTCGCAAACTAACGGGGGGAAACACCATATATTTT; v_gene: TRBV27; d_gene: NA; j_gene: TRBJ1-3; abundance: few
CDR3aa: CASLLAGTYEQYF; CDR3nt: TGCGCCAGCCTTTTAGCGGGAACCTACGAGCAGTACTTC; v_gene: TRBV10-2; d_gene: TRBD2; j_gene: TRBJ2-7; abundance: few
CDR3aa: CASSPRPVDIQYF; CDR3nt: TGTGCCAGCAGCCCCCGCCCGGTAGATATTCAGTACTTC; v_gene: TRBV11-3; d_gene: NA; j_gene: TRBJ2-4; abundance: NA